This T cell receptor (beta chain) was sequenced in a study of T-cell memory formation after mild COVID-19. Regarding the study as a whole: Contracting clones localized mainly to CM and EM when CD4+ and mainly to EMRA when CD8+. Clones shrinking between day 15 and 85 showed a balanced CD4/CD8 split, and those that grew later tilted toward CD4+.

TCRdb fed the 5' RACE reads into MiXCR, producing one record per CDR3 protein. The data show 350,000 to 500,000 distinct CDR3 sequences, with approximately 20% seen just once and around 8% held by the top ten. This CDR3 comprises 12 residues. Germline-derived CDR1 and CDR2 are SEHNR and FQNEAQ (reference sequence). V trimming: 5 bases; J trimming: 4 bases; junction bases outside the gene matches: 1. This clonotype appeared a few times. Its target is unknown. This TCR was recovered from an adult woman who had mild COVID-19 (a few samples of this study predate the infection). Cell type and time point are not known. The specimen sequenced was PBMCs or a T cell subset sorted from them (not recorded which). This chain uses TRBV7-9 with TRBJ2-5; TRBD2 matches 7 bases. CDR3 in DNA: TGTGCCAGCAGCACGGGGGGAGAGACCCAGTACTTC. As protein: CASSTGGETQYF.